The 9 T cell receptor beta chains given below trace back to one sample, sequenced in a study of T cells in lung cancer brain metastases. Produced via immunoSEQ multiplex PCR; TCRdb's table is partial and in-frame only. Found here are 3,200 or so clones, 86% of them singletons; the top ten hold around 5%. The source material was tumor tissue from the primary lung tumor. These receptors all come from a woman between 45 and 60 years old with non-small cell lung cancer.

The CDR3 sequence: CASSYTTGGNTEAFF. DNA of the CDR3: TGTGCCAGCAGCTATACGACAGGGGGAAACACTGAAGCTTTCTTT. The chain carries TRBV5-6 and TRBJ1-1; 9 bases match TRBD1. After removal of 3 bases from V and 2 bases from J, the junction contained 5 bases not matched to a gene. The CDR3 length is 15 residues. Germline V gene lookup returns CDR1 SGHDT and CDR2 YYEEEE.

J is TRBJ1-1 and V is TRBV5-1; perhaps TRBD1 as D (6 bases). Germline V gene lookup returns CDR1 SGHRS and CDR2 YFSETQ. The germline V and J ends were trimmed by 4 bases and 8 bases, with 21 bases remaining between them. This CDR3 contains 15 residues. CDR3 residues: CASSLGGTVMGEAFF. CDR3 nucleotides: TGCGCCAGCAGCCTAGGGGGGACGGTGATGGGAGAAGCTTTCTTT.

V and J are TRBV28 and TRBJ1-2; TRBD1 is a possible D gene (5 bases). V lost 11 bases, J lost 3 bases, and 10 bases lay in between. Germline V gene lookup returns CDR1 MDHEN and CDR2 SYDVKM. The CDR3 spans 11 residues. CDR3 bases: TGTGCCGTCGGGGCCTACTATGGCTACACCTTC. Translation: CAVGAYYGYTF.

This chain links TRBV7-9 with TRBJ1-4; possibly TRBD1 for D (5 bases). The germline CDR1 and CDR2 sequences are SEHNR and FQNEAQ (reference sequence). V lost 5 bases to trimming and J lost 5 bases, with 15 bases between them. This CDR3 is built from 15 residues. This CDR3 is CASSPGDGPNEKLFF. For the CDR3, the DNA is TGTGCCAGCAGCCCGGGGGACGGGCCGAATGAAAAACTGTTTTTT.

This sequence joins TRBV6-6 and TRBJ2-6; perhaps TRBD1 as D (5 bases). CDR3 length: 16 amino acids. Germline CDR1 MNHNY, CDR2 SVGAGI (reference sequence). V was pared by 4 bases and J by 5 bases, with 15 bases between. CDR3 bases: TGTGCCAGCAGTTTTGGGGCCCTAGTTAGGGCCAACGTCCTGACTTTC. Its protein is CASSFGALVRANVLTF.

V and J are TRBV29-1 and TRBJ2-1, with TRBD1 identical over 9 bases. The germline gives CDR1 SQVTM, CDR2 ANQGSEA. The V and J ends lost 8 bases and 8 bases, in that order; junction bases with no gene match: 13. This CDR3 has 14 residues. For the CDR3, the DNA is TGCAGCTTCGACTCGGGACAGGGCTTGGATGAGCAGTTCTTC. Translation gives CSFDSGQGLDEQFF.

The gene calls are TRBV29-1 and TRBJ1-1; 7 bases map to TRBD1. Germline V gives CDR1 SQVTM, CDR2 ANQGSEA. Germline trimming cut 2 bases from V and 0 bases from J; bases unmatched to any gene: 9. The CDR3 has 16 amino acids. CDR3 amino acids: CSVESPMDRLNTEAFF. The CDR3 nucleotides are TGCAGCGTTGAATCGCCGATGGACAGGCTGAACACTGAAGCTTTCTTT.

This clone was detected a few times. The chain is built from TRBV5-1 and TRBJ2-3, with D tentatively TRBD1 (6 bases). Germline V gives CDR1 SGHRS, CDR2 YFSETQ. Deletions cut 2 bases from V and 2 bases from J, with 12 bases between. The CDR3 has 15 amino acids. The CDR3 DNA is TGCGCCAGCAGCTTACCGGACAGAGCCACAGATACGCAGTATTTT. Protein sequence: CASSLPDRATDTQYF.

The DNA of the CDR3 is TGTGCCAGCAGCTTTGGGCAGTCCTACGAGCAGTACTTC. This codes for CASSFGQSYEQYF. This chain connects TRBV5-5 to TRBJ2-7; D ambiguous. Germline CDR1 reads SGHKS; CDR2 reads YYEKEE (reference sequence). Trimming cost V 2 bases and J 1 base, with 7 bases left between them. This CDR3 region has 13 residues.